Listed below are T cell receptor beta chains from one sample, sequenced in a study of blood T cell repertoires in COVID-19. Some clones are missing from TCRdb's copy, which holds only in-frame ones; the method was immunoSEQ multiplex PCR. The top ten clones hold over 0.7% of a sample with approximately 340,000 clones, about 89% of them seen once. What was sequenced was PBMCs or T cells enriched from blood (not recorded which). The receptors derive from a woman in her 40s who had been exposed to COVID-19. Both conserved end residues are part of each CDR3. The order of the fields is J gene, V gene, clone size, CDR3 protein. Clone sizes are given selectively: once, few, many, or a class where the clone is expanded.

>TRBJ2-5|TRBV19|-
CASSRWGTGGQETQYF
>TRBJ1-1|TRBV5-8|-
CASSQKRVQRWDTEAFF
>TRBJ1-1|TRBV29-1|-
CSARDRLNTEAFF
>TRBJ2-2|TRBV4-3|-
CASSQTRGTSYGLDTGELFF
>TRBJ2-7|TRBV7-9|-
CASSLPPLPSGAREQYF
>TRBJ1-6|TRBV2|-
CASTARGSPLHF
>TRBJ2-1|TRBV2|-
CASSEPVVAGRFF
>TRBJ1-1|TRBV19|-
CASSMKGQGTEAFF
>TRBJ1-1|TRBV7-9|-
CASSWGTKMNTEAFF
>TRBJ1-2|TRBV5-1|-
CASRQGEYGYTF
>TRBJ1-4|TRBV3-1/TRBV3-2|few
CASSQDGDRGEKLFF
>TRBJ1-6|TRBV4-3|-
CASSRHATGGLGYSPLHF
>TRBJ1-2|TRBV30|once
CAWKVSSGGYTF
>TRBJ1-2|TRBV11-3|-
CASSLPGGNYGYTF
>TRBJ2-3|TRBV5-4|-
CASSRGGTSGDPRTQYF
>TRBJ1-2|TRBV7-9|few
CASSRGHPYGYTF
>TRBJ1-1|TRBV27|once
CASSGRDRNTEAFF
>TRBJ2-2|TRBV27|-
CASSFEAGELFF
>TRBJ1-4|TRBV15|-
CATSRGTGPNEKLFF
>TRBJ1-4|TRBV7-9|-
CASSIRMGTRNEKLFF
>TRBJ1-2|TRBV28|-
CASSLGGGTNGYTF
>TRBJ1-5|TRBV30|-
CAWSVAGGRQPQHF
>TRBJ2-7|TRBV13|-
CASSLSRTGDSYEQYF
>TRBJ1-6|TRBV27|-
CASSPDRGNSPLHF
>TRBJ2-7|TRBV5-1|-
CASSAGNRGSEQYF
>TRBJ1-4|TRBV6-5|-
CASGVTGKNEKLFF
>TRBJ1-1|TRBV10-3|-
CAISGGIDRTEAFF
>TRBJ1-1|TRBV19|-
CASSPRTENTEAFF
>TRBJ1-1|TRBV7-3|-
CASSRVAGITNTEAFF
>TRBJ1-6|TRBV2|-
CASSEMLLGRSPLHF
>TRBJ1-3|TRBV5-1|-
CASTKTGSSGNTIYF
>TRBJ2-1|TRBV5-4|-
CASSLAVGVNEQFF
>TRBJ2-5|TRBV7-2|-
CASSLTPGGETQYF
>TRBJ1-1|TRBV19|-
CASSPGNTAFF
>TRBJ2-5|TRBV7-9|-
CASSAGLAGEWGETQYF
>TRBJ1-1|TRBV10-2|-
CASSESTRQGTTEAFF
>TRBJ2-7|TRBV5-1|-
CASSLWGPQAYEQYF
>TRBJ1-1|TRBV5-5|-
CASSVRIGQVMNTEAFF
>TRBJ1-1|TRBV5-8|-
CASSSPRTLATEAFF
>TRBJ2-1|TRBV10-1|once
CASSDASAYNEQFF
>TRBJ1-4|TRBV5-1|-
CASSLQGAQGEKLFF